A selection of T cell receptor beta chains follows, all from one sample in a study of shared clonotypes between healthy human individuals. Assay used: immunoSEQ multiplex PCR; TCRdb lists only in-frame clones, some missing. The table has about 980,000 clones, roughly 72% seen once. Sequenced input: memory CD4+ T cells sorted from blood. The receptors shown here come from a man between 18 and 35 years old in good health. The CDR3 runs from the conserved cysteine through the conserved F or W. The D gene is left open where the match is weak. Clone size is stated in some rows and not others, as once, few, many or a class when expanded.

TGTGCCATTTCCCAAGGGCTCAGGAATGAGCAGTTCTTC | CAISQGLRNEQFF | TRBJ2-1 | . | . | TRBV10-3
TGTGCCAGCAGCCCTAAAGGGGCAGGGACTGGGGCCAACGTCCTGACTTTC | CASSPKGAGTGANVLTF | TRBJ2-6 | . | . | TRBV14
TGTGCCTGGAGTCCCCTAGGGACTAGCGGGAAAGGGCAGTACTTC | CAWSPLGTSGKGQYF | TRBJ2-7 | few | TRBD2 | TRBV30
TGTGCCAGTGGGGGAGATCTCAATAAGTTTACCTACGAGCAGTACTTC | CASGGDLNKFTYEQYF | TRBJ2-7 | . | . | TRBV11-2
TGTGCCAGCAGCCGAACGCTACAGGGGAACGGGCAGCCCCAGCATTTT | CASSRTLQGNGQPQHF | TRBJ1-5 | . | TRBD1 | TRBV5-5
TGTGCCAGCAGCTTGGACGTGGGGGCTGGGGCCAACGTCCTGACTTTC | CASSLDVGAGANVLTF | TRBJ2-6 | . | . | TRBV5-5
TGTGCCTGGTGTCCCAGTTCCAGGGTTTGGGCTGAGCAGTTCTTC | CAWCPSSRVWAEQFF | TRBJ2-1 | . | . | TRBV30
TGTGCCAGCAGCGTAGGGGGCGTGGGCACCGGGGAGCTGTTTTTT | CASSVGGVGTGELFF | TRBJ2-2 | . | . | TRBV9
TGTGCCAGCTCACTGGACAGGGCGCGGGATAATGAAAAACTGTTTTTT | CASSLDRARDNEKLFF | TRBJ1-4 | . | TRBD1 | TRBV18
TGTGCCAGCAGTTCACAGGGGGCGGATACCGGGGAGCTGTTTTTT | CASSSQGADTGELFF | TRBJ2-2 | few | TRBD1 | TRBV6-5
TGTGCCAGCAGCTTGGTCAGGGGGGGAAGTAATGAAAAACTGTTTTTT | CASSLVRGGSNEKLFF | TRBJ1-4 | . | TRBD1 | TRBV7-9
TGTGCCAGCAGTGTGAGCGGGGGAGATTACGAGCAGTACTTC | CASSVSGGDYEQYF | TRBJ2-7 | . | TRBD2 | TRBV6-6
TGTGCCATCAGTGGACTAGTTGGGAACTATGGCTACACCTTC | CAISGLVGNYGYTF | TRBJ1-2 | . | . | TRBV10-3
TGCGCCAGCAGCCAAGAGGCTAGGGGTGAGCAGTTCTTC | CASSQEARGEQFF | TRBJ2-1 | once | . | TRBV4-1
TGTGCCAGCAGCCCGTTCGCCCAGTACTTC | CASSPFAQYF | TRBJ2-5 | . | . | TRBV9
TGTGCCAGCAGCCCAAGGGGGAATCAGCCCCAGCATTTT | CASSPRGNQPQHF | TRBJ1-5 | many | . | TRBV5-6
TGTGCCATCAGTGTACTAGCGGGAGCGACCTACGAGCAGTACTTC | CAISVLAGATYEQYF | TRBJ2-7 | . | TRBD2 | TRBV10-3
TGTGCCAGCTCACCTGCATCGTCCCGTGGAAACACCATATATTTT | CASSPASSRGNTIYF | TRBJ1-3 | few | . | TRBV18
TGTGCCAGCAGCCCCCGGACAGCCTACGAGCAGTACTTC | CASSPRTAYEQYF | TRBJ2-7 | . | . | TRBV7-9
TGTGCCAGCAGGCAGGGGGGGAACACTGAAGCTTTCTTT | CASRQGGNTEAFF | TRBJ1-1 | . | TRBD1 | TRBV2
TGTGCCAGCAGCGTAGGGATAGATGATACAGCAGATACGCAGTATTTT | CASSVGIDDTADTQYF | TRBJ2-3 | . | . | TRBV9
TGTGCCAGCAGCGGGACGTGGCAAGAGACCCAGTACTTC | CASSGTWQETQYF | TRBJ2-5 | . | . | TRBV6-1
TGCGCCAGCAGTGAGCGGGTCGGTCCACCCCTCCACTTT | CASSERVGPPLHF | TRBJ1-6 | few | . | TRBV10-1
TGTGCCAGCACCATCCTACAGGCAAACACTGAAGCTTTCTTT | CASTILQANTEAFF | TRBJ1-1 | . | . | TRBV2
TGCGCCAGCACCCTGGACAGGGGATTCCAAGAGACCCAGTACTTC | CASTLDRGFQETQYF | TRBJ2-5 | . | TRBD1 | TRBV5-1
TGTGCCGTGGGGACAGCCTACGAGCAGTACTTC | CAVGTAYEQYF | TRBJ2-7 | . | TRBD1 | TRBV10-3
TGTGCCAGCAGTGAGACTAGTTACGAGCAGTACTTC | CASSETSYEQYF | TRBJ2-7 | . | . | TRBV2
TGTGCCAGCAGTGATTCTAGCGGGGGGAAAAACATTCAGTACTTC | CASSDSSGGKNIQYF | TRBJ2-4 | . | TRBD2 | TRBV2
TGTGCCAGCAGCACCATGACAGTCGCTGGTGGTGAAGCTTTCTTT | CASSTMTVAGGEAFF | TRBJ1-1 | . | . | TRBV7-8
TGTGCCAGCAGCTTGGCGGGGACAGGGGGGGAGCAGTACTTC | CASSLAGTGGEQYF | TRBJ2-7 | many | TRBD1 | TRBV5-4
TGTGCCAGCAGTCCTAGCGGGAGTCCCCAGGAGACCCAGTACTTC | CASSPSGSPQETQYF | TRBJ2-5 | . | TRBD2 | TRBV5-4
TGTGCCAGCAGTAGGGCGGGAGTTTACAATGAGCAGTTCTTC | CASSRAGVYNEQFF | TRBJ2-1 | . | TRBD2 | TRBV27
TGTGCCAGCAGTTTTACAGGGGGCGGCGCCACTGAAGCTTTCTTT | CASSFTGGGATEAFF | TRBJ1-1 | . | TRBD1 | TRBV5-5
TGTGCCTGGAGTGCAGACAGGAATCAGCCCCAGCATTTT | CAWSADRNQPQHF | TRBJ1-5 | . | . | TRBV30
TGTGCCAGCAGCCTGGGGATGAGCACAGATACGCAGTATTTT | CASSLGMSTDTQYF | TRBJ2-3 | . | . | TRBV7-9
TGTGCCATCAGTGAGTCGCGGCAGCAGCAAGAGACCCAGTACTTC | CAISESRQQQETQYF | TRBJ2-5 | . | . | TRBV10-3
TGTGCCAGTAGCGGGGGCGCCGGAGAGACCCAGTACTTC | CASSGGAGETQYF | TRBJ2-5 | . | TRBD2 | TRBV7-9
TGTGCCAGCAGTCCTTCCCGGCCCCCCTACGAGCAGTACTTC | CASSPSRPPYEQYF | TRBJ2-7 | few | . | TRBV6-5
TGTGCCAGCAGCTTGGGACAGATCCAGCCCCAGCATTTT | CASSLGQIQPQHF | TRBJ1-5 | . | . | TRBV5-6
TGTGCCAGCAGTTTGGAAGGGAGGTCCTACGAGCAGTACTTC | CASSLEGRSYEQYF | TRBJ2-7 | . | . | TRBV28
TGTGCCAGCAGCTCCCCGGCAACCTACGAGCAGTACTTC | CASSSPATYEQYF | TRBJ2-7 | . | . | TRBV11-2
TGTGCCAGCAGTTACGGGACAGGGGGATATGGCTACACCTTC | CASSYGTGGYGYTF | TRBJ1-2 | . | TRBD1 | TRBV6-5
TGTGCCAGCAGCTTGGCTGGCCTAGCGGGGACTCAAAACATTCAGTACTTC | CASSLAGLAGTQNIQYF | TRBJ2-4 | few | TRBD2 | TRBV5-5
TGCGCCTCCAGAGACTCCTACTCCCTAGGCGGGGAGCAGTACTTC | CASRDSYSLGGEQYF | TRBJ2-7 | once | . | TRBV5-1
TGTGCCTGGAGTGTCGTTAATCTAGCTTCCGACAATGAGCAGTTCTTC | CAWSVVNLASDNEQFF | TRBJ2-1 | . | . | TRBV30
TGTGCCAGCTCACCACCAAGAGGGGTCACTGAAGCTTTCTTT | CASSPPRGVTEAFF | TRBJ1-1 | . | . | TRBV18
TGTGCCAGCAGAGGGGGGTACTATGGCTACACCTTC | CASRGGYYGYTF | TRBJ1-2 | . | . | TRBV28
TGTGCCAGCAGCCATTTAAATACGGGGGGAGTAGAGACCCAGTACTTC | CASSHLNTGGVETQYF | TRBJ2-5 | . | TRBD2 | TRBV2
TGTGCCTGGAGTCCAAACCGACTCGATGAGCAGTTCTTC | CAWSPNRLDEQFF | TRBJ2-1 | . | . | TRBV30